This note documents a single T cell receptor beta chain sequence. The antigen is undetermined. This entry comes from a study of beta chain features in type 1 diabetes. Study conclusions and caveats: Relative to healthy donors, patients appeared to have naive, central memory and Treg TCRB repertoires that were more similar.

Trimming cost V 7 bases and J 2 bases, with 12 bases left between them. Germline assignment: CDR1 MDHEN and CDR2 SYDVKM. The CDR3 totals 15 residues. Expressed TCRB transcripts were sequenced because the entire RNA isolate underwent reverse transcription. Assay used: immunoSEQ multiplex PCR; TCRdb lists only in-frame clones, some missing. The data hold around 44,000 clones, with around 52% observed a single time. The chain is built from TRBV28 and TRBJ2-6, with D perhaps matching TRBD2 (6 bases). Sequencing used Tregs from blood. This clonotype originated in a woman under 30 in good health. The DNA for the CDR3 is TGTGCCAGCAACCGTCCGGGGGCTGGGGCCAACGTCCTGACTTTC. Translation gives CASNRPGAGANVLTF. The full variable domain, its missing parts supplied by reference TRBV28 and TRBJ2-6, is DVKVTQSSRYLVKRTGEKVFLECVQDMDHENMFWYRQDPGLGLRLIYFSYDVKMKEKGDIPEGYSVSREKKERFSLILESASTNQTSMYLCASNRPGAGANVLTFGAGSRLTVL.